This T cell receptor (beta chain) is from a study of CD8+CD57+ T cells in acquired aplastic anemia. As for the study in general: Sequencing produced an average of around 10 million reads per healthy donor for CD4+ cells.

This clonotype was observed many times. Its antigen is not identified. The germline gives CDR1 SGHAT, CDR2 FQDESV (reference sequence). The CDR3 is 17 residues long. V lost 4 bases to trimming and J lost 2 bases; unmatched junction nucleotides: 10. Genomic DNA constituted the template upon which TCR beta VDJ and CDR3 profiling was performed. TCRdb called the reads again in MiXCR, with one record for every CDR3 protein. Of 150,000 to 200,000 distinct CDR3 sequences in the sample, around half were seen once. Study-level points and caveats: Overlap between patients and controls comprised 25 to 35 CD8+ CDR3 sequences. Significance was not reached for CD8+ Simpson's diversity between patients and controls.

The specimen was sorted CD4+, CD8+, or CD8+CD57+ T cells (not recorded which) from PBMCs. The chain couples TRBV11-1 to TRBJ2-7; TRBD2 aligns across 11 bases. This TCR was sampled from a human donor in good health. CDR3 bases: TGTGCCAGCAGCTCAAGTCCGACTAGCGGGATACCCTACGAGCAGTACTTC. Protein product: CASSSSPTSGIPYEQYF.